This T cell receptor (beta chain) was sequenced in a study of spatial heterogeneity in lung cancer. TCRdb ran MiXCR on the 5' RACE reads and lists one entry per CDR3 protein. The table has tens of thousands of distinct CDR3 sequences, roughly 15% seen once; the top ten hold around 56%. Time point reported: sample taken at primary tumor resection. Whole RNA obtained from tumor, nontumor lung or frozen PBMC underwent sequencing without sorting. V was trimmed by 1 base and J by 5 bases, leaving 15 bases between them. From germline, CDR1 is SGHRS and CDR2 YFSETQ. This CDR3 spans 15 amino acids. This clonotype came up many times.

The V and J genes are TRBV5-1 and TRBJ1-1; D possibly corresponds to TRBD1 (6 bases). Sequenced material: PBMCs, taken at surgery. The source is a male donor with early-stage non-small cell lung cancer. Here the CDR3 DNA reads TGCGCCAGCAGCTTGCGTCAGGCAGGGGAAACTGAAGCTTTCTTT. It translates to CASSLRQAGETEAFF.